The clone carrying this T cell receptor beta chain came up many times. The target antigen is unknown. One entry per CDR3 protein results from TCRdb running MiXCR on the 5' RACE reads. In the table there are over 75,000 distinct CDR3 sequences, 8.8% of which are singletons. This specimen belongs to a study of CD8 T cells in ankylosing spondylitis. V shed 4 bases and J shed 4 bases, with 14 bases lying between them. The V gene's germline CDR1 is DFQATT and CDR2 SNEGSKA (reference sequence). CDR3 length: 14 amino acids. General observations from the study: There was reportedly significant enrichment of clones that were disease-linked in matched ankylosing spondylitis synovial fluid. Roughly eight highly homologous variants made up a TCR beta motif, and this motif appeared characteristic of ankylosing spondylitis blood.

This receptor was taken from a male donor with ankylosing spondylitis or in good health (not recorded which). The chain has TRBV20-1 and TRBJ1-5; tentatively, D is TRBD1 (5 bases). Sequences were obtained from blood, either unsorted or a sorted T cell fraction (not recorded which). DNA of the CDR3: TGCAGTGCTAAACAGGAGTTTAGGAATCAGCCCCAGCATTTT. This encodes CSAKQEFRNQPQHF.